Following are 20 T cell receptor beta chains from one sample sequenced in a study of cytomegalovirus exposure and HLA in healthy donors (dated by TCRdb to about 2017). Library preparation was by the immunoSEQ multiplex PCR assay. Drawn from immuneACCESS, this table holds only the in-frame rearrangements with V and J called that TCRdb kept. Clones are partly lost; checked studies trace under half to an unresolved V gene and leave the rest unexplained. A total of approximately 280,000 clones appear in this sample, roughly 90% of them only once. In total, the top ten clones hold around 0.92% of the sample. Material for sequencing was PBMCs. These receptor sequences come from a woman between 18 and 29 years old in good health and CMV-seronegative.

CDR3 nucleotide sequence: TGTGCCAGCAGTTACACGGGACACGGGGAGCTGTTTTTT. Translation gives CASSYTGHGELFF. The chain joins TRBV6-5 to TRBJ2-2, with D maybe TRBD1 (6 bases). The CDR3 runs to 13 residues. V was pared by 2 bases and J by 7 bases, with 8 bases between. CDR1 is MNHEY and CDR2 is SVGAGI in the germline V gene.

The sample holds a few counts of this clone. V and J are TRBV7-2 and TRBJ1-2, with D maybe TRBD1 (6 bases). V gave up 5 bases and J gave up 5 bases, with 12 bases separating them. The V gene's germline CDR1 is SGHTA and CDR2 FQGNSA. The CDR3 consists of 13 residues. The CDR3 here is CASSPGQSYGYTF. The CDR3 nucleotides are TGTGCCAGCAGCCCCGGACAGTCTTATGGCTACACCTTC.

The CDR3 region has the DNA TGCGCCAGCAGCTCTGGGACAGGGGGCAACACAGATACGCAGTATTTT. Protein product: CASSSGTGGNTDTQYF. The chain recombines TRBV5-1 with TRBJ2-3; TRBD1 matches 12 bases. The CDR3 consists of 16 residues. CDR1 and CDR2 from the germline V gene are SGHRS and YFSETQ. V was pared by 3 bases and J by 2 bases, with 4 bases of the junction left unmatched.

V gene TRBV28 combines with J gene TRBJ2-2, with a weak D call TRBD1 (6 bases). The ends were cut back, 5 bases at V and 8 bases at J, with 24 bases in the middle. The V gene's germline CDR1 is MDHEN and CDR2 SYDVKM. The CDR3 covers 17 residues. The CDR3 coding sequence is TGTGCCAGCAGTCAAGGGACACGGGGTCCCCCAGGGGGGGAGCTGTTTTTT. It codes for CASSQGTRGPPGGELFF. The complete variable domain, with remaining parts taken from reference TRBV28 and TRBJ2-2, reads DVKVTQSSRYLVKRTGEKVFLECVQDMDHENMFWYRQDPGLGLRLIYFSYDVKMKEKGDIPEGYSVSREKKERFSLILESASTNQTSMYLCASSQGTRGPPGGELFFGEGSRLTVL.

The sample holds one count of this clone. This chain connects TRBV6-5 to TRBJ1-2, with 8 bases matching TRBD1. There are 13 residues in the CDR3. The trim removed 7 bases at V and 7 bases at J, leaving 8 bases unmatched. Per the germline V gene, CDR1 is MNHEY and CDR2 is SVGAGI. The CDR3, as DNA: TGTGCCAGCAAGACAGGGGATTTCGGTGGCTACACCTTC. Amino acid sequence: CASKTGDFGGYTF.

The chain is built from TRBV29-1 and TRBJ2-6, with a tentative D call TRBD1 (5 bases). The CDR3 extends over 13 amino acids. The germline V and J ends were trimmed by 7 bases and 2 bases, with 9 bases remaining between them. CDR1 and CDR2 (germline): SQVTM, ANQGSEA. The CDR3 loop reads CSGQLPGANVLTF. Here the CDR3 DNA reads TGCAGCGGACAGCTCCCTGGGGCCAACGTCCTGACTTTC.

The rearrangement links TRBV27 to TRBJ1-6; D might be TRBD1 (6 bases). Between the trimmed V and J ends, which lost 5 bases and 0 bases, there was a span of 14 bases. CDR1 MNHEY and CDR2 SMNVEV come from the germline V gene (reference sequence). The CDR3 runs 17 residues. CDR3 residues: CASSLKTGSSYNSPLHF. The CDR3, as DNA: TGTGCCAGCAGTCTAAAAACAGGGAGCTCCTATAATTCACCCCTCCACTTT.

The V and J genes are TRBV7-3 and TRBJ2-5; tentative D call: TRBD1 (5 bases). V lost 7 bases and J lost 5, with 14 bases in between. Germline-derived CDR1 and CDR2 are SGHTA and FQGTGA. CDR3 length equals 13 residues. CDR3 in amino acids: CASTRRGRETQYF. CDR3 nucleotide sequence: TGTGCCAGCACTAGAAGGGGTCGGGAGACCCAGTACTTC.

CDR3 sequence (DNA): TGTGCCATCAGTGACCAGAGCCACAGATTATACGAGCAGTACTTC. As protein: CAISDQSHRLYEQYF. J is TRBJ2-7 and V is TRBV10-3; D is unclear. Trimming took 3 bases from V and 4 from J, leaving 16 bases between them. Germline CDR1 ENHRY, CDR2 SYGVKD. The CDR3 spans 15 residues.

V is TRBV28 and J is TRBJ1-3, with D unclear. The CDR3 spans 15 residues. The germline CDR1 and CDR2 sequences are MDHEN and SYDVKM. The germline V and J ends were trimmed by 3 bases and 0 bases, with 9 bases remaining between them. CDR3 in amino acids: CASSLSVDSGNTIYF. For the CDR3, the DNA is TGTGCCAGCAGTTTGAGCGTAGACTCTGGAAACACCATATATTTT.

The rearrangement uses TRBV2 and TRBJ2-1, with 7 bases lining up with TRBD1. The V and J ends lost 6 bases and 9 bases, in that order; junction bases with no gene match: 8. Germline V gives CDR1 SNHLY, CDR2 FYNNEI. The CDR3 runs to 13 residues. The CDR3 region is CASRKDRVGEQFF. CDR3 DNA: TGTGCCAGCAGGAAAGACAGGGTGGGTGAGCAGTTCTTC.

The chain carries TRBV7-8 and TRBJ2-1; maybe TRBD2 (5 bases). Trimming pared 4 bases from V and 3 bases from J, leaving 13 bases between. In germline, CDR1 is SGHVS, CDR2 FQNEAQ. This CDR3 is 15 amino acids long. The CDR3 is CASSYVSGLYNEQFF. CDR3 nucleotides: TGTGCCAGCAGCTACGTCAGCGGCCTCTACAATGAGCAGTTCTTC.

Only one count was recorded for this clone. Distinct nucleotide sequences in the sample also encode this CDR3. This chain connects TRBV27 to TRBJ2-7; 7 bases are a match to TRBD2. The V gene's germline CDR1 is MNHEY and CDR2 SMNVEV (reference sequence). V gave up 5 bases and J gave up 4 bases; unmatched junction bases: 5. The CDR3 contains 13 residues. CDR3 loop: CASSPPGGYEQYF. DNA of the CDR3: TGTGCCAGCAGTCCCCCGGGGGGTTACGAGCAGTACTTC.

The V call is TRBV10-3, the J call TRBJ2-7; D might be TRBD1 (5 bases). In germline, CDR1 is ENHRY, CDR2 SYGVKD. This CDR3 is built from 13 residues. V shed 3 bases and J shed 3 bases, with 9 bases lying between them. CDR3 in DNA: TGTGCCATCAGTGAAGGGGTAGACTACGAGCAGTACTTC. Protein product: CAISEGVDYEQYF.

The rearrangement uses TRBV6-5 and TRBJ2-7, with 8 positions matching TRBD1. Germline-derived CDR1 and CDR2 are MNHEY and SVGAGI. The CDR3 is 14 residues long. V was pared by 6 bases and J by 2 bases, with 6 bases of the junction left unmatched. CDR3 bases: TGTGCCAGCAGGACCCGACAGGGGACCTACGAGCAGTACTTC. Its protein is CASRTRQGTYEQYF.

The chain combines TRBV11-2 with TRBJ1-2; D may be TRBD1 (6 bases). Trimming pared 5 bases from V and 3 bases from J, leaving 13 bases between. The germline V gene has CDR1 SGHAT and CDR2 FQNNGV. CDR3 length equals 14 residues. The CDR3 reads CASSQGPAYYGYTF. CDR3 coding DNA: TGTGCCAGCAGCCAGGGGCCGGCATACTATGGCTACACCTTC.

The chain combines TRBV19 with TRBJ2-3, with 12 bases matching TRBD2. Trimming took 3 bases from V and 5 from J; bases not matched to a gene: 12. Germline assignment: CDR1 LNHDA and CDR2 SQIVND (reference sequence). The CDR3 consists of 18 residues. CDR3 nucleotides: TGTGCCAGTAGTATTGTCGGTTTGACTAGCGGGAGATTAGATACGCAGTATTTT. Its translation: CASSIVGLTSGRLDTQYF.

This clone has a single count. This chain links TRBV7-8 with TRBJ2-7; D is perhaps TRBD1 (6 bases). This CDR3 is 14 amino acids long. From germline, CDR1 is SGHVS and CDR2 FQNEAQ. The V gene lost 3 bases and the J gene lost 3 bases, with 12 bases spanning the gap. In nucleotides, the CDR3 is TGTGCCAGCAGCTTCGGGACACCAAACTACGAGCAGTACTTC. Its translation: CASSFGTPNYEQYF.

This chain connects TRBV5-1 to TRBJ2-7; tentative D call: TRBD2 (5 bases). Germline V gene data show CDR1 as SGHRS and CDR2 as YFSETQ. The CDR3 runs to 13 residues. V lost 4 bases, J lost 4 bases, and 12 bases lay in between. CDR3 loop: CASSVDSKYEQYF. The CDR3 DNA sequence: TGCGCCAGCAGCGTGGACTCCAAATACGAGCAGTACTTC.

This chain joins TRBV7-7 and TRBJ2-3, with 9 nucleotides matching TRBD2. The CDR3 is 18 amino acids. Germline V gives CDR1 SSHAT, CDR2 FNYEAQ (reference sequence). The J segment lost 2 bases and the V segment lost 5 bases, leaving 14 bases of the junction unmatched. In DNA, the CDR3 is TGTGCCAGCAGCCCGGGGTCCTCTAGCGGGGCTTACACAGATACGCAGTATTTT. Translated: CASSPGSSSGAYTDTQYF.